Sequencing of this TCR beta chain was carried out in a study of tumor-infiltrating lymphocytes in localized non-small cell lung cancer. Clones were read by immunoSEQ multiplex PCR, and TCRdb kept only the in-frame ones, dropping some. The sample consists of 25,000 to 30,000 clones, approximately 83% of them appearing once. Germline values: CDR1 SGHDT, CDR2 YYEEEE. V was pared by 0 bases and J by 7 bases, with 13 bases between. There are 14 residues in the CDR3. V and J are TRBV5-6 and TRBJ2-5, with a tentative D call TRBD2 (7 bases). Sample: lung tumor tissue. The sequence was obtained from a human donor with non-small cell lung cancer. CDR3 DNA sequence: TGTGCCAGCAGCTTGGTTAGGGGGGGAGGGACCCAGTACTTC. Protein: CASSLVRGGGTQYF.